This T cell receptor beta chain originates from a study of blood T cell repertoires in COVID-19. This table comes from immunoSEQ multiplex PCR, and its TCRdb copy is limited to in-frame clones, with some not included. The sample includes a few hundred thousand clones, more than 75% of them seen just once. CDR3 length equals 14 residues. CDR1 and CDR2 from the germline V gene are KGHSH and LQKENI. V lost 6 bases and J 0 bases, leaving 11 bases between the germline ends. Sequenced input: PBMCs or T cells enriched from blood (not recorded which). The source of this sequence is a man aged 35 to 55 in a cohort exposed to, infected with or recovered from COVID-19 (not recorded which). The rearrangement uses TRBV18 and TRBJ1-1, with D hard to call. In DNA form, the CDR3 reads TGTGCCAGCTCTGAGACATCCATGAACACTGAAGCTTTCTTT. Translation: CASSETSMNTEAFF. The whole variable domain, filled in from reference TRBV18 and TRBJ1-1, reads NAGVMQNPRHLVRRRGQEARLRCSPMKGHSHVYWYRQLPEEGLKFMVYLQKENIIDESGMPKERFSAEFPKEGPSILRIQQVVRGDSAAYFCASSETSMNTEAFFGQGTRLTVV.